This TCR beta chain was captured in a study of PD-1 blockade in classical Hodgkin lymphoma. There was relapse after autologous stem cell transplantation in every patient, and there was variation in brentuximab vedotin exposure. Trimming took 8 bases from V and 0 from J, leaving 8 bases between them. CDR3 size: 13 residues. CDR1 is ENHRY, CDR2 SYGVKD, per germline. Sequencing was performed with immunoSEQ multiplex PCR; in TCRdb, only in-frame clones are kept and a portion is missing. Here the sample spans roughly 150,000 clones, under 85% being singletons. The chain joins TRBV10-3 to TRBJ1-5; D is ambiguous. This receptor was identified in a human donor with classical Hodgkin lymphoma. Sequences were derived from peripheral blood mononuclear cells (PBMCs), sampled before the second cycle of nivolumab. CDR3 in amino acids: CAIQVNSNQPQHF. The CDR3 bases are TGTGCCATCCAGGTAAATAGCAATCAGCCCCAGCATTTT.